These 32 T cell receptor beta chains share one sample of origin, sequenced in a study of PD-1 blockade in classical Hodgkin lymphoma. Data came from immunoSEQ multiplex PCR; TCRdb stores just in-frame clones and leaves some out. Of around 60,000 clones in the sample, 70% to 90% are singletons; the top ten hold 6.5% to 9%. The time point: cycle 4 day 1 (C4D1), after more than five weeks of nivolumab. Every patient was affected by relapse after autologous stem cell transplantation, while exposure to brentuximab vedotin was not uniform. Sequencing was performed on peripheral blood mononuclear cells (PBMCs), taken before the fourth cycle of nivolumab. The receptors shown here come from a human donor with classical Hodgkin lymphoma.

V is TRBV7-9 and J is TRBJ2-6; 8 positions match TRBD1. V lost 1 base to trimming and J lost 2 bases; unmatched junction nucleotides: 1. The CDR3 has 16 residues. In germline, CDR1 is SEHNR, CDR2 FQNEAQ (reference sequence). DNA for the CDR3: TGTGCCAGCAGCTTAGAGACAGGGGCTGGGGCCAACGTCCTGACTTTC. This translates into CASSLETGAGANVLTF.

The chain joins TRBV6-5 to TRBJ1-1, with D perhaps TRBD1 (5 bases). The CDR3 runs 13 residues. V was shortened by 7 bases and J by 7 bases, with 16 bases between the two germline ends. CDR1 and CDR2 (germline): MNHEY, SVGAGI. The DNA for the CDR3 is TGTGCCAGCACTCGAACAGGTGGGGGTGAAGCTTTCTTT. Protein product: CASTRTGGGEAFF.

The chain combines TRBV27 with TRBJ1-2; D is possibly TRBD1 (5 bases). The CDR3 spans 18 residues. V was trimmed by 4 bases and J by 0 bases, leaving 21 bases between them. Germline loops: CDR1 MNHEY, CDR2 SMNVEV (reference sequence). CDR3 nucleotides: TGTGCCAGCAGTTATGAGGGGTCTGAATATGGGACTAACTATGGCTACACCTTC. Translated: CASSYEGSEYGTNYGYTF.

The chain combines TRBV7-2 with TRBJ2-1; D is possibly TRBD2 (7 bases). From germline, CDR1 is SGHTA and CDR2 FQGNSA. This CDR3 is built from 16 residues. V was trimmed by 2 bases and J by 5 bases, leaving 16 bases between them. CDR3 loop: CASSLRLRGLNNEQFF. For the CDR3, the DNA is TGTGCCAGCAGCTTAAGGCTGCGGGGGCTAAACAATGAGCAGTTCTTC.

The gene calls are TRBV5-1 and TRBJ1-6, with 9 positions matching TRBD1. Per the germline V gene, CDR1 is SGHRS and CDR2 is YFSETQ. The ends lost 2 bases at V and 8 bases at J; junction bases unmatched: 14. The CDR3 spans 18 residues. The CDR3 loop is CASSLETGGATSYSPLHF. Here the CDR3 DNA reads TGCGCCAGCAGCTTAGAGACAGGGGGTGCAACTTCGTATTCACCCCTCCACTTT.

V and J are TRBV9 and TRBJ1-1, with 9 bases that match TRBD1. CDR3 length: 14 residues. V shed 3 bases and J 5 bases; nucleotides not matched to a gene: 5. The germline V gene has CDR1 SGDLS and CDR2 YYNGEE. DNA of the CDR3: TGTGCCAGCAGCGCAAGGGACAGGGCAACTGAAGCTTTCTTT. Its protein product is CASSARDRATEAFF.

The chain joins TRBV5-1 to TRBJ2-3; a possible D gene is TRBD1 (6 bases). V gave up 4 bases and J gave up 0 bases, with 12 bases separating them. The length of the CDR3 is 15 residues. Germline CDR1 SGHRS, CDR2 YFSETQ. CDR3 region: CASSQTGISTDTQYF. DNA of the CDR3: TGCGCCAGCAGCCAGACAGGCATTAGCACAGATACGCAGTATTTT.

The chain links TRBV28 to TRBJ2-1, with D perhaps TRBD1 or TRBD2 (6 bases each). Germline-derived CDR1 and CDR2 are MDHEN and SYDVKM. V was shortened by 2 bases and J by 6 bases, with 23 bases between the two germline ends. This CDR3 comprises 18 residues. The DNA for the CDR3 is TGTGCCAGCAGTTTAAATAATCCCTGGGGGGCTTCGGGCAATGAGCAGTTCTTC. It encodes CASSLNNPWGASGNEQFF.

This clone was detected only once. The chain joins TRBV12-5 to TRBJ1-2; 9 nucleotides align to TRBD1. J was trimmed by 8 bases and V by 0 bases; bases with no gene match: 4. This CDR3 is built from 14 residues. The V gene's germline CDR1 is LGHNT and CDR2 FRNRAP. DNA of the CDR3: TGTGCTAGTGGTTTGGTGACGGGGACAGGGGGCTACACCTTC. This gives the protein CASGLVTGTGGYTF.

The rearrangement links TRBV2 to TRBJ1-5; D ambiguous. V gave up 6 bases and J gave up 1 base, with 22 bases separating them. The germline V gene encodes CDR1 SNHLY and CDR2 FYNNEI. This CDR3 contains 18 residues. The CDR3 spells CASRDSYLGIQSNQPQHF. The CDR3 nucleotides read TGTGCCAGCAGGGATAGCTATCTGGGGATACAAAGCAATCAGCCCCAGCATTTT.

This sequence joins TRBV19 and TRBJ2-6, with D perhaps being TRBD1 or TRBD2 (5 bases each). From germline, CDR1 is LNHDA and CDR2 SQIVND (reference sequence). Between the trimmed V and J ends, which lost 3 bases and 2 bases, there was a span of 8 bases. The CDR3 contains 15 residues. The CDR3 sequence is CASSMRGTGANVLTF. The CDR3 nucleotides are TGTGCCAGTAGTATGAGGGGCACTGGGGCCAACGTCCTGACTTTC. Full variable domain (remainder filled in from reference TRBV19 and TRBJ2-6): DGGITQSPKYLFRKEGQNVTLSCEQNLNHDAMYWYRQDPGQGLRLIYYSQIVNDFQKGDIAEGYSVSREKKESFPLTVTSAQKNPTAFYLCASSMRGTGANVLTFGAGSRLTVL.

This CDR3 is CASGGSRGSGNTIYF. CDR3 DNA sequence: TGTGCCAGCGGAGGGAGCAGGGGCTCTGGAAACACCATATATTTT. The genes are TRBV2 and TRBJ1-3, with D possibly matching TRBD1 (6 bases). CDR3 length: 15 amino acids. Germline V gives CDR1 SNHLY, CDR2 FYNNEI. V gave up 8 bases and J gave up 0 bases, with 14 bases separating them.

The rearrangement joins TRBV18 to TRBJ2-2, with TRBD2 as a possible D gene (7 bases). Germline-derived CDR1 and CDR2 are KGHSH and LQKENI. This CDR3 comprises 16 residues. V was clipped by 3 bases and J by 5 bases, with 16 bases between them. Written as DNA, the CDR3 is TGTGCCAGCTCACCCATACCGGGGGGCGAGACCGGGGAGCTGTTTTTT. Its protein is CASSPIPGGETGELFF.

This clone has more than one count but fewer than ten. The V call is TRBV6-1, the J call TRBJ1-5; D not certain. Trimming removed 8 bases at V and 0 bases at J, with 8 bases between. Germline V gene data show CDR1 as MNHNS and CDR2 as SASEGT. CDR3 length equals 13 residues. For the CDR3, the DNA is TGTGCCAGCTGGAGCTATAGCAATCAGCCCCAGCATTTT. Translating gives CASWSYSNQPQHF.

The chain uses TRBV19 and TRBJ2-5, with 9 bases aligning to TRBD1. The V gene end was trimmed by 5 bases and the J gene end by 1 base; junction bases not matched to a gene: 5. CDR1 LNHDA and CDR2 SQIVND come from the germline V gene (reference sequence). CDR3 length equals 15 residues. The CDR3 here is CASSAHRGRQETQYF. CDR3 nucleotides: TGTGCCAGTAGTGCCCACAGGGGGCGCCAAGAGACCCAGTACTTC.

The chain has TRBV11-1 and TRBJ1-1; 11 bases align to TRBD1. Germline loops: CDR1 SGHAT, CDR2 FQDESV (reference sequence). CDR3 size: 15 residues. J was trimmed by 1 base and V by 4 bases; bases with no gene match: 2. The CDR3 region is CASSSGQGANTEAFF. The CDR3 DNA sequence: TGTGCCAGCAGCTCAGGACAGGGGGCGAACACTGAAGCTTTCTTT.

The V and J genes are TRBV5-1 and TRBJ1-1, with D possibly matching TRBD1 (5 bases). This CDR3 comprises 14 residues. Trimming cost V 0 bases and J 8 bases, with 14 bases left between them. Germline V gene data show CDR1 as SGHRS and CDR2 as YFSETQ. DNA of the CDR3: TGCGCCAGCAGCTTGGGGGCCAGGGAGGCGGAAGCTTTCTTT. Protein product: CASSLGAREAEAFF.

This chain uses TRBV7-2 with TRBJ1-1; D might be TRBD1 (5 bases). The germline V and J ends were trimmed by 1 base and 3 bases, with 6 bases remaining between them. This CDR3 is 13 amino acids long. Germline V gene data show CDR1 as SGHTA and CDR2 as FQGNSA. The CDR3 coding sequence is TGTGCCAGCAGCTTAGGAGGGGACACTGAAGCTTTCTTT. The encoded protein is CASSLGGDTEAFF.

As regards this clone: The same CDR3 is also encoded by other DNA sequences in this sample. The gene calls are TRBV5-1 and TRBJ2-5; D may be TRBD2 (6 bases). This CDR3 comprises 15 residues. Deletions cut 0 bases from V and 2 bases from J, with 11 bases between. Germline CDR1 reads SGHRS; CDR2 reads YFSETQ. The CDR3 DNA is TGCGCCAGCAGCTTGGCACCGGGGGTACAAGAGACCCAGTACTTC. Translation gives CASSLAPGVQETQYF.

Written as DNA, the CDR3 is TGCGCCAGCAGCTTGGACAGCCTGGGAGAGACCCAGTACTTC. Encoded protein: CASSLDSLGETQYF. The V and J genes are TRBV5-1 and TRBJ2-5; D is ambiguous. Germline V gene data show CDR1 as SGHRS and CDR2 as YFSETQ. V was trimmed by 0 bases and J by 4 bases, leaving 10 bases between them. The CDR3 runs to 14 residues.

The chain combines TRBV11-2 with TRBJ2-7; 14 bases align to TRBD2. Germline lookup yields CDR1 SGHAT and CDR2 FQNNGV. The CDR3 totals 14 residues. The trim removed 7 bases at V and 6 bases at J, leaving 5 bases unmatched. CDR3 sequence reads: CASKTSGGAFEQYF. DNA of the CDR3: TGTGCCAGCAAGACTAGCGGGGGGGCCTTCGAGCAGTACTTC.

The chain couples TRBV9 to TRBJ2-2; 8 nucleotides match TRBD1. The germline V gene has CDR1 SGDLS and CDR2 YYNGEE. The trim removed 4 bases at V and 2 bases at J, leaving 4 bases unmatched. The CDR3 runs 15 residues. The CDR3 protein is CASSRTGYNTGELFF. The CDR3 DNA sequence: TGTGCCAGCAGCCGGACAGGGTATAACACCGGGGAGCTGTTTTTT.

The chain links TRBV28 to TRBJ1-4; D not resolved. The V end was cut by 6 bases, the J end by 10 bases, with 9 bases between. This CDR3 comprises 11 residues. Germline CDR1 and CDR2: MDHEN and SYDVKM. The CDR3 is CASSRLGKLFF. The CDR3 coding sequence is TGTGCCAGCAGCCGGCTCGGAAAACTGTTTTTT.

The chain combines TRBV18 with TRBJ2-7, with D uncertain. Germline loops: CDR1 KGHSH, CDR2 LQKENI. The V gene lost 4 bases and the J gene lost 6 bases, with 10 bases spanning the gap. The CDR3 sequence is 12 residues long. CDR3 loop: CASSHTWSEQYF. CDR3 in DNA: TGTGCCAGCTCACATACCTGGAGCGAGCAGTACTTC.

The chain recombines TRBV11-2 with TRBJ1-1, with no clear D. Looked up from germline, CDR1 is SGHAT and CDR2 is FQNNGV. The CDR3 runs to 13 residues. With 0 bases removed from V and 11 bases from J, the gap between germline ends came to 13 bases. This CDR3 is CASSLESYLIAFF. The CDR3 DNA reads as TGTGCCAGCAGCTTAGAGTCATACCTGATCGCTTTCTTT.

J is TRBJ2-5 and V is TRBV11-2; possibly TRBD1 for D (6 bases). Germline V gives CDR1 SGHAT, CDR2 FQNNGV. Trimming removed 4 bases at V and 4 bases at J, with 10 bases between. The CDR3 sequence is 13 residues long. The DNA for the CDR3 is TGTGCCAGCAGCTATACAGGGTCAGAGACCCAGTACTTC. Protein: CASSYTGSETQYF.

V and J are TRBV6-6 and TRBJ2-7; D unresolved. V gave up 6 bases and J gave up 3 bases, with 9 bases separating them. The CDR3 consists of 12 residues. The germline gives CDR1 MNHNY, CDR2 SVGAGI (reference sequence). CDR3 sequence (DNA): TGTGCCAGCAGCCGCGGCCTCTACGAGCAGTACTTC. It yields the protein CASSRGLYEQYF.

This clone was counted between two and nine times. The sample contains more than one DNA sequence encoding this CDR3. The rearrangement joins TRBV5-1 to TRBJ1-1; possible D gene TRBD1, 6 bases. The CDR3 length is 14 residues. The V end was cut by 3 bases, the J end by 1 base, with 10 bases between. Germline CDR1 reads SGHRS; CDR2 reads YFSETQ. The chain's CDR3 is CASSSVRGNTEAFF. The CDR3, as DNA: TGCGCCAGCAGCTCCGTCAGGGGGAACACTGAAGCTTTCTTT. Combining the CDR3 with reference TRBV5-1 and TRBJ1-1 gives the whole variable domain KAGVTQTPRYLIKTRGQQVTLSCSPISGHRSVSWYQQTPGQGLQFLFEYFSETQRNKGNFPGRFSGRQFSNSRSEMNVSTLELGDSALYLCASSSVRGNTEAFFGQGTRLTVV.

CDR3 sequence (DNA): TGTGCCAGCAGGCGCACAGGGCCCTACGAGCAGTACTTC. It is translated as CASRRTGPYEQYF. The chain combines TRBV6-6 with TRBJ2-7; tentatively, D is TRBD1 (6 bases). The germline gives CDR1 MNHNY, CDR2 SVGAGI (reference sequence). The CDR3 runs to 13 residues. V lost 6 bases and J 2 bases, leaving 11 bases between the germline ends.

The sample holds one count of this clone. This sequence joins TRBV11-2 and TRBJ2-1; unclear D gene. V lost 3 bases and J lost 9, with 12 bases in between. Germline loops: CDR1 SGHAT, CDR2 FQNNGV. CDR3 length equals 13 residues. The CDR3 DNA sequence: TGTGCCAGCAGCTTTTTTAGGGTAGGTGAGCAGTTCTTC. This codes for CASSFFRVGEQFF.

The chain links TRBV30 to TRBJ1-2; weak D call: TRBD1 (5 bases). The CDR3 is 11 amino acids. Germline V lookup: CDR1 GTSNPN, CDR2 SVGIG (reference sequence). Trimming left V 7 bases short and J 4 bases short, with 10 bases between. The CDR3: CALYRGYGYTF. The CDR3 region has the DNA TGTGCCTTGTATAGGGGCTATGGCTACACCTTC.

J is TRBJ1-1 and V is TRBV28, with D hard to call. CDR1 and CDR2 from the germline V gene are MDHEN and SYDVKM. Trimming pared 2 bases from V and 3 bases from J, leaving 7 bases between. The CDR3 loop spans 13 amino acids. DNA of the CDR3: TGTGCCAGCAGTTTAAGTTCTTACACTGAAGCTTTCTTT. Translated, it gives CASSLSSYTEAFF. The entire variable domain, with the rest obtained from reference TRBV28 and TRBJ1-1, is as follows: DVKVTQSSRYLVKRTGEKVFLECVQDMDHENMFWYRQDPGLGLRLIYFSYDVKMKEKGDIPEGYSVSREKKERFSLILESASTNQTSMYLCASSLSSYTEAFFGQGTRLTVV.